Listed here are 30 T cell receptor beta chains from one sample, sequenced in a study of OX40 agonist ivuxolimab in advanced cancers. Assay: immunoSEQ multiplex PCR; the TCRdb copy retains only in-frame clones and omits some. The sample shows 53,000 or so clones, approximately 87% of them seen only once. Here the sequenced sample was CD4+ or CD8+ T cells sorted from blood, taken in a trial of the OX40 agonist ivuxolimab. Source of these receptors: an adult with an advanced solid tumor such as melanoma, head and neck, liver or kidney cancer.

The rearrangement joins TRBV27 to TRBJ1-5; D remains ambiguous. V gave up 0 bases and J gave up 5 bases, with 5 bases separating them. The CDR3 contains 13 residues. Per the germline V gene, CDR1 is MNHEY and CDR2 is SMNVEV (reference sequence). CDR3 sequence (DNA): TGTGCCAGCAGTTTATCCGGGTATCAGCCCCAGCATTTT. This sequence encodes CASSLSGYQPQHF.

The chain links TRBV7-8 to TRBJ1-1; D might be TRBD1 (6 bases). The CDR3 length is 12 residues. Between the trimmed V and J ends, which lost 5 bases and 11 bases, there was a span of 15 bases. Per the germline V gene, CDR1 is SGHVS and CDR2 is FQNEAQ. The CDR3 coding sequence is TGTGCCAGCAGCCTGGACAGAGGTCACGCTTTCTTT. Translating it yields CASSLDRGHAFF.

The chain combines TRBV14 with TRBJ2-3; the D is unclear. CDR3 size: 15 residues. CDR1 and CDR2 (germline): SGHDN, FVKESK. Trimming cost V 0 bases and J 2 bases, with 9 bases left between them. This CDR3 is CASSQDLHYTDTQYF. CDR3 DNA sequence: TGTGCCAGCAGCCAAGACCTACATTACACAGATACGCAGTATTTT.

The CDR3 is CASSGIGYGTEAFF. In DNA form, the CDR3 reads TGTGCCAGCAGTGGGATTGGTTACGGCACTGAAGCTTTCTTT. The gene calls are TRBV2 and TRBJ1-1; no clear D. Per the germline V gene, CDR1 is SNHLY and CDR2 is FYNNEI. Trimming removed 4 bases from V and 4 bases from J, with 13 bases in between. CDR3 length: 14 amino acids.

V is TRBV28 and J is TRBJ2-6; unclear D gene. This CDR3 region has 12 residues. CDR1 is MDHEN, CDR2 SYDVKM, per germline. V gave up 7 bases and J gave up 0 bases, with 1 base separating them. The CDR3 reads CASNSGANVLTF. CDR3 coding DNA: TGTGCCAGCAACTCTGGGGCCAACGTCCTGACTTTC.

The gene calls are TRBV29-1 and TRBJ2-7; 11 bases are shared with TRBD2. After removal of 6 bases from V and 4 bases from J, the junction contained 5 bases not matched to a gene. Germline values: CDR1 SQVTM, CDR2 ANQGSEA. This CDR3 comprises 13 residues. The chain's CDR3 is CSVAGTSGYEQYF. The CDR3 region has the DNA TGCAGCGTCGCCGGGACTAGCGGTTACGAGCAGTACTTC.

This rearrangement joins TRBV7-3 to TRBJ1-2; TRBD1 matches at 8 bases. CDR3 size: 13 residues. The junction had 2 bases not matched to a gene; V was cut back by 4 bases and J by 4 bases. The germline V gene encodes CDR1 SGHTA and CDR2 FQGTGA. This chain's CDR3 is CASSSGQGYGYTF. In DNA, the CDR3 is TGTGCCAGCAGCTCCGGACAGGGCTATGGCTACACCTTC.

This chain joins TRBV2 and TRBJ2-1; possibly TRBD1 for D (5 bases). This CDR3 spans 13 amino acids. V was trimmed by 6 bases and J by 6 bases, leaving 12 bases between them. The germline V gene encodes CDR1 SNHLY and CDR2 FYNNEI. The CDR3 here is CASSRRQTNEQFF. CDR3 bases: TGTGCCAGCAGCCGACGACAGACCAATGAGCAGTTCTTC.

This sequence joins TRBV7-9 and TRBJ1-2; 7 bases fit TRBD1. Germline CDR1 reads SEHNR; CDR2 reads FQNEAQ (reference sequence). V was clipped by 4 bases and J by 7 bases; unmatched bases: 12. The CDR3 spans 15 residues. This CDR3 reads CASSSYRGTDRGYTF. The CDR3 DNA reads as TGTGCCAGCAGCTCCTACAGGGGTACGGATCGTGGCTACACCTTC.

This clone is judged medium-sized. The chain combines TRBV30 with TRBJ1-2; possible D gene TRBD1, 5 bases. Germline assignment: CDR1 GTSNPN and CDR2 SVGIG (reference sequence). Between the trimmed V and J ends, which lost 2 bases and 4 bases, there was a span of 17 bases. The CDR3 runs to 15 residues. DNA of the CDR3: TGTGCCTGGAGTCGGGGACTCATGGCGCGCTATGGCTACACCTTC. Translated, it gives CAWSRGLMARYGYTF.

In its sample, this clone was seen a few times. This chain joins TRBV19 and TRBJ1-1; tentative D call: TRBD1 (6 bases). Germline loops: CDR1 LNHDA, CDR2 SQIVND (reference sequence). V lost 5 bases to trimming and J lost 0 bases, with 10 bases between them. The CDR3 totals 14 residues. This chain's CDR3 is CASSQGRMNTEAFF. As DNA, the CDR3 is TGTGCCAGTAGTCAGGGGCGAATGAACACTGAAGCTTTCTTT.

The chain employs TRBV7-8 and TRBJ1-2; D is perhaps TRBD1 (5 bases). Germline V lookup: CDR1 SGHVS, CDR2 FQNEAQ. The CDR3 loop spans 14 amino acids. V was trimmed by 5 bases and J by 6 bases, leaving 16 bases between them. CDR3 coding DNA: TGTGCCAGCAGCCCCCCTGCGGGACTAGATGGCTACACCTTC. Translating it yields CASSPPAGLDGYTF.

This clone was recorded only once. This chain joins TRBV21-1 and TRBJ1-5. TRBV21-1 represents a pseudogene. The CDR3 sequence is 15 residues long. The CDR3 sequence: CASSKFDDRRQPQHF. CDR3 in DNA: TGTGCCAGCAGCAAGTTCGATGACCGGCGTCAGCCCCAGCATTTT.

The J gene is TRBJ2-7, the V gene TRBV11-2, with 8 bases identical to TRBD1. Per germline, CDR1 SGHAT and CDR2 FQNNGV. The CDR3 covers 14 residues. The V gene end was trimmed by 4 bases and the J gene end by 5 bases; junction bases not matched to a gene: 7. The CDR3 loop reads CASSSPTGGNEQYF. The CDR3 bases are TGTGCCAGCAGCTCACCAACAGGGGGAAACGAGCAGTACTTC.

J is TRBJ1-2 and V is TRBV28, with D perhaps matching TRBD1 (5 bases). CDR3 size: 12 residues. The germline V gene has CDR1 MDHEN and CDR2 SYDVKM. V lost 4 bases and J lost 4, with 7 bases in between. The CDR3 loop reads CASSSTAYGYTF. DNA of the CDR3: TGTGCCAGCAGTTCGACAGCCTATGGCTACACCTTC.

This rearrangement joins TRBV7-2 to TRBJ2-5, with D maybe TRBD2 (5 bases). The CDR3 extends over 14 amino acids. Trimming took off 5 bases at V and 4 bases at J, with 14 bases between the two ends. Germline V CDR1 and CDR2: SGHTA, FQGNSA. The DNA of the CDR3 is TGTGCCAGCAGCGTCTCTTTAGGGAGAGAGACCCAGTACTTC. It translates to CASSVSLGRETQYF.

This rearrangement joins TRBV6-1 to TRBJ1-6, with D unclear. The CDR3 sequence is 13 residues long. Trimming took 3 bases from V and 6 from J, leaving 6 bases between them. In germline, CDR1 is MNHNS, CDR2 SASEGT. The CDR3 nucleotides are TGTGCCAGCAGTGACAGGACTAATTCACCCCTCCACTTT. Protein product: CASSDRTNSPLHF.

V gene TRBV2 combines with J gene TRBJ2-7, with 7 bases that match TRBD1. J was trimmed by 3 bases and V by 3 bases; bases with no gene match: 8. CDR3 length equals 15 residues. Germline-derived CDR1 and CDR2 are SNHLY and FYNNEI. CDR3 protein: CASSDLDRDLYEQYF. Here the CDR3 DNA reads TGTGCCAGCAGTGACCTTGACAGGGACCTCTACGAGCAGTACTTC.

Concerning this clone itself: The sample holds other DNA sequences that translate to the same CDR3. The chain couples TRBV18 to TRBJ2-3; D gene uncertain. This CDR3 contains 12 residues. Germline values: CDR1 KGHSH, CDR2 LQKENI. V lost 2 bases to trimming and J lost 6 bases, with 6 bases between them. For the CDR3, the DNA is TGTGCCAGCTCACCATCGGCGGATACGCAGTATTTT. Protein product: CASSPSADTQYF.

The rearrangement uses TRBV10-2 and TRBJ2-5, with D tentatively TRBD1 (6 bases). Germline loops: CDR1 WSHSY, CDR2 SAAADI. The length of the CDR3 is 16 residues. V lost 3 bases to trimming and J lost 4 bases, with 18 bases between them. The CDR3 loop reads CASSEPGQPRGETQYF. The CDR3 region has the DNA TGCGCCAGCAGTGAACCAGGACAGCCAAGGGGAGAGACCCAGTACTTC.

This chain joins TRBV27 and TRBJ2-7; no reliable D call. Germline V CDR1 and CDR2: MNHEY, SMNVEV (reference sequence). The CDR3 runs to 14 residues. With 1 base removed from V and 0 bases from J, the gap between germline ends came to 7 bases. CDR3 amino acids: CASSLYTTSYEQYF. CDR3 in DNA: TGTGCCAGCAGTTTATACACAACCTCCTACGAGCAGTACTTC.

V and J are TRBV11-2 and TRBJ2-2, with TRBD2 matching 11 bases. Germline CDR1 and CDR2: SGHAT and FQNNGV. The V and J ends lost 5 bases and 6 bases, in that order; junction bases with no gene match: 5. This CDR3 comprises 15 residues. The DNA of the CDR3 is TGTGCCAGCAGCGTTAGCGGGGGGGAGTCCGGGGAGCTGTTTTTT. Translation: CASSVSGGESGELFF.

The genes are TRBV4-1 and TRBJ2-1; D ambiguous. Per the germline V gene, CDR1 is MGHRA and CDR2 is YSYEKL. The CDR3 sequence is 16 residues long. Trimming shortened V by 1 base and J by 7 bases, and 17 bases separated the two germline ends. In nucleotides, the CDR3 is TGCGCCAGCAGCCAAGTTGGAGTTCAGTTGGGAAATGAGCAGTTCTTC. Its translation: CASSQVGVQLGNEQFF.

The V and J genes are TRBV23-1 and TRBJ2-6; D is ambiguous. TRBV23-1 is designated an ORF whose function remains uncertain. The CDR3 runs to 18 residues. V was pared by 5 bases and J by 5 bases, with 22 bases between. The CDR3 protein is CASSEWKTQQSRANVLTF. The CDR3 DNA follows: TGCGCCAGCAGTGAATGGAAGACGCAACAAAGTCGGGCCAACGTCCTGACTTTC.

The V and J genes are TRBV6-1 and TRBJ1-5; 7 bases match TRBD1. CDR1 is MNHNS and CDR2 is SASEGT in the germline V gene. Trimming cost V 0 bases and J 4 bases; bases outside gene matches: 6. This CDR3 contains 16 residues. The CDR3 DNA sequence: TGTGCCAGCAGTGAAGCTCGGGGGACAGTAAATCAGCCCCAGCATTTT. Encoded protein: CASSEARGTVNQPQHF.

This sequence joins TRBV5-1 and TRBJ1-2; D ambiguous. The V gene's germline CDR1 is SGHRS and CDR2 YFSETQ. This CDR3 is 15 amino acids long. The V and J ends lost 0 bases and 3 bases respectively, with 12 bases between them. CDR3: CASSLAGGFDYGYTF. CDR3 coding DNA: TGCGCCAGCAGCTTGGCCGGAGGGTTCGACTATGGCTACACCTTC.

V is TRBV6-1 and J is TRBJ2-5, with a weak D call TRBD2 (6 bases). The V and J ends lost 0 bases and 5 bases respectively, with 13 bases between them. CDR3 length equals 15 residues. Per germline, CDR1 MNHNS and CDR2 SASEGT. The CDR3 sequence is CASSEAGRINETQYF. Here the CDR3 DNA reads TGTGCCAGCAGTGAAGCCGGGAGAATCAACGAGACCCAGTACTTC.

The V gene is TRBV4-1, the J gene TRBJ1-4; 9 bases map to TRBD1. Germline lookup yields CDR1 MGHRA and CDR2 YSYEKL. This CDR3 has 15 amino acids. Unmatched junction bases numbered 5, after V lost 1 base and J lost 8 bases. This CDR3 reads CASSQGTGAGEKLFF. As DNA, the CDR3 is TGCGCCAGCAGCCAAGGGACAGGGGCAGGAGAAAAACTGTTTTTT.

The CDR3 DNA is TGTGCCAGCAGCTTAGCAACTGGACTGAACTATGGCTACACCTTC. It is translated as CASSLATGLNYGYTF. This chain links TRBV7-2 with TRBJ1-2, with unresolved D. Germline V gene sequence: CDR1 SGHTA, CDR2 FQGNSA. V was shortened by 0 bases and J by 2 bases, with 10 bases between the two germline ends. The CDR3 is 15 residues long.

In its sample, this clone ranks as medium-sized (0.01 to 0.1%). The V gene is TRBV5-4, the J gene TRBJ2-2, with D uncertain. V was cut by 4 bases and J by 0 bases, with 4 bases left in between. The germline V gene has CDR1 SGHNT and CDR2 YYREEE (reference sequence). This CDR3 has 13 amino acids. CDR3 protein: CASSAPNTGELFF. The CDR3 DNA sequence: TGTGCCAGCAGCGCACCGAACACCGGGGAGCTGTTTTTT.